The TCR beta chain under discussion was sequenced for a study of molecular identifiers for immune sequencing clone quantification. This clonotype was detected a few times. TCRdb redid the calling of the PCR reads with MiXCR, one entry per CDR3 protein. This table has 490,000 or so distinct CDR3 sequences, roughly 23% appearing once. The CDR3 totals 14 residues. Trimming cost V 10 bases and J 7 bases; bases outside gene matches: 13. Germline assignment: CDR1 MNHEY and CDR2 SVGEGT. The sequence derives from a human donor in good health. Some libraries in this study had Jurkat cell RNA spiked in. Sequenced: naive CD8+ T cells from blood, with Jurkat cell RNA spiked in. Described subset: FACS-sorted CD8+CD4-CCR7+CD45RA+ naive T cells. This chain connects TRBV6-2 or TRBV6-3 to TRBJ2-1; 7 nucleotides line up with TRBD2. As DNA, the CDR3 is TGTGCCACTCGACCCGGGACTACGGTGAATGAGCAGTTCTTC. Protein sequence: CATRPGTTVNEQFF.